These 32 T cell receptor beta chains came from one sample sequenced in a study of graft-versus-host responses after intestinal transplantation. Assay used: immunoSEQ multiplex PCR; TCRdb lists only in-frame clones, some missing. The table has some 120,000 clones, over 75% seen once. Their recognized antigens are unknown. The sample was unstimulated CD4+ T cells sorted from spleen or lymph node cells, taken before intestinal transplant. Source of these receptors: a human donor who received an intestinal transplant.

The CDR3 nucleotides are TGTGCCAGCAGCTTCCCTCGGGTGGAGCAGAATAGGCCCTACGAGCAGTACTTC. Amino acid sequence: CASSFPRVEQNRPYEQYF. The chain employs TRBV13 and TRBJ2-7; D ambiguous. This CDR3 has 18 residues. Germline values: CDR1 PRHDT, CDR2 FYEKMQ (reference sequence). Trimming pared 3 bases from V and 2 bases from J, leaving 23 bases between.

The chain combines TRBV4-1 with TRBJ1-4, with TRBD1 matching 9 bases. With V trimmed by 0 bases and J by 7 bases, 6 bases remained unmatched. Germline loops: CDR1 MGHRA, CDR2 YSYEKL. The CDR3 totals 16 residues. The CDR3 coding sequence is TGCGCCAGCAGCCAAGATCCCGGGACAGGGTCTGAAAAACTGTTTTTT. Residues: CASSQDPGTGSEKLFF.

J is TRBJ1-1 and V is TRBV6-5; D gene ambiguous. V dropped 2 bases and J dropped 8 bases, with 15 bases sitting between them. The CDR3 runs to 14 residues. Germline V lookup: CDR1 MNHEY, CDR2 SVGAGI. CDR3 region: CASSYTKWTPEAFF. The CDR3 DNA reads as TGTGCCAGCAGTTACACAAAGTGGACTCCCGAAGCTTTCTTT.

The V and J genes are TRBV6-6 and TRBJ2-7; D uncertain. In germline, CDR1 is MNHNY, CDR2 SVGAGI (reference sequence). This CDR3 region has 14 residues. Trimming shortened V by 2 bases and J by 2 bases, and 10 bases separated the two germline ends. The CDR3 reads CASSYLGDTYEQYF. CDR3 DNA: TGTGCCAGCAGTTACCTGGGTGACACCTACGAGCAGTACTTC.

V and J are TRBV7-2 and TRBJ2-7, with D perhaps matching TRBD2 (6 bases). CDR1 and CDR2 from the germline V gene are SGHTA and FQGNSA. Trimming stripped 1 base from V and 5 bases from J, with 15 bases between. The CDR3 spans 15 residues. As DNA, the CDR3 is TGTGCCAGCAGCTTAGGTCGGGGGATGGGTCACGAGCAGTACTTC. It specifies CASSLGRGMGHEQYF.

The gene calls are TRBV2 and TRBJ2-7; 7 bases agree with TRBD2. The CDR3 length is 15 residues. The V segment lost 7 bases and the J segment 0 bases; nucleotides outside the gene matches: 9. Germline CDR1 reads SNHLY; CDR2 reads FYNNEI. The CDR3 DNA reads as TGTGCCAGCACGACGGACCGGGGGGACTCCTACGAGCAGTACTTC. It encodes CASTTDRGDSYEQYF.

J is TRBJ2-4 and V is TRBV19; TRBD2 aligns across 11 bases. V lost 1 base to trimming and J lost 13 bases; unmatched junction nucleotides: 9. CDR1 and CDR2 from the germline V gene are LNHDA and SQIVND (reference sequence). This CDR3 spans 15 amino acids. CDR3 DNA sequence: TGTGCCAGTAGTATAGCCCAACCGGGACTAGCGGTACAGTACTTC. It encodes CASSIAQPGLAVQYF.

The chain combines TRBV7-2 with TRBJ2-6; D ambiguous. Trimming shortened V by 2 bases and J by 0 bases, and 5 bases separated the two germline ends. The CDR3 spans 15 residues. Looked up from germline, CDR1 is SGHTA and CDR2 is FQGNSA. The CDR3 DNA follows: TGTGCCAGCAGCTTACGCGGCTCTGGGGCCAACGTCCTGACTTTC. Protein sequence: CASSLRGSGANVLTF.

The chain employs TRBV28 and TRBJ2-2; tentative D call: TRBD1 (6 bases). Deletions cut 6 bases from V and 0 bases from J, with 14 bases between. Per the germline V gene, CDR1 is MDHEN and CDR2 is SYDVKM. The CDR3 spans 16 residues. In DNA, the CDR3 is TGTGCCAGCAGCCTCATCTGGACAGCGAACACCGGGGAGCTGTTTTTT. This gives the protein CASSLIWTANTGELFF.

The chain joins TRBV11-3 to TRBJ2-7, with D possibly matching TRBD1 (6 bases). Germline V gene sequence: CDR1 SGHNT, CDR2 YENEEA. The ends were cut back, 6 bases at V and 0 bases at J, with 12 bases in the middle. This CDR3 comprises 14 residues. CDR3 region: CASSRTASSYEQYF. For the CDR3, the DNA is TGTGCCAGCAGTCGGACAGCGAGCTCCTACGAGCAGTACTTC.

DNA for the CDR3: TGTGCCAGCAGCAGAGGACTAGCGGGTAAAACCGGGGAGCTGTTTTTT. Protein product: CASSRGLAGKTGELFF. The chain carries TRBV9 and TRBJ2-2, with 11 positions matching TRBD2. Trimming cost V 4 bases and J 5 bases; bases outside gene matches: 7. Germline V CDR1 and CDR2: SGDLS, YYNGEE. The CDR3 is 16 residues long.

V usage is TRBV19 and J usage is TRBJ2-1; 12 bases map to TRBD2. Germline trimming cut 5 bases from V and 10 bases from J; bases unmatched to any gene: 9. There are 15 residues in the CDR3. Per germline, CDR1 LNHDA and CDR2 SQIVND (reference sequence). The CDR3 spells CASSSRGLAGSEQFF. The CDR3 DNA follows: TGTGCCAGTAGTTCCCGAGGACTAGCGGGAAGCGAGCAGTTCTTC.

The chain joins TRBV5-1 to TRBJ2-7, with D tentatively TRBD1 (6 bases). The CDR3 spans 14 residues. Germline V gene sequence: CDR1 SGHRS, CDR2 YFSETQ. Trimming took off 4 bases at V and 2 bases at J, with 13 bases between the two ends. CDR3 residues: CASSRIQGTYEQYF. DNA of the CDR3: TGCGCCAGCAGCCGGATACAGGGAACCTACGAGCAGTACTTC.

V usage is TRBV28 and J usage is TRBJ2-7, with D unclear. The CDR3 spans 13 residues. Germline values: CDR1 MDHEN, CDR2 SYDVKM. The V end was cut by 2 bases, the J end by 2 bases, with 7 bases between. CDR3 coding DNA: TGTGCCAGCAGTTTAATCCAAACCTACGAGCAGTACTTC. Its protein product is CASSLIQTYEQYF.

The chain carries TRBV27 and TRBJ2-5; 7 positions agree with TRBD2. J lost 7 bases, V lost 6 bases, and 11 bases had no gene match. CDR1 and CDR2 (germline): MNHEY, SMNVEV (reference sequence). The CDR3 extends over 14 amino acids. The CDR3 spells CASSSTSVEGTQYF. The CDR3 coding sequence is TGTGCCAGCAGCTCTACTAGCGTCGAGGGGACCCAGTACTTC.

The chain carries TRBV5-1 and TRBJ2-2; 7 nucleotides agree with TRBD1. Per germline, CDR1 SGHRS and CDR2 YFSETQ. CDR3 size: 16 residues. V dropped 5 bases and J dropped 0; count of bases not matched to a gene: 7. CDR3 coding DNA: TGCGCCAGCAGGGGTGTGGGACAGACGAACACCGGGGAGCTGTTTTTT. Amino acid sequence: CASRGVGQTNTGELFF.

This chain joins TRBV5-1 and TRBJ1-1; D remains ambiguous. This CDR3 spans 14 amino acids. The germline gives CDR1 SGHRS, CDR2 YFSETQ. Deletions cut 4 bases from V and 6 bases from J, with 16 bases between. The CDR3 region has the DNA TGCGCCAGCAGCCAGACCCCGGGGTCGGCTGAAGCTTTCTTT. This encodes CASSQTPGSAEAFF.

The chain joins TRBV6-5 to TRBJ2-4; no clear D gene. V dropped 6 bases and J dropped 7 bases, with 7 bases sitting between them. CDR3 length: 11 amino acids. Looked up from germline, CDR1 is MNHEY and CDR2 is SVGAGI. The CDR3 loop reads CASSSENIQYF. The CDR3, as DNA: TGTGCCAGCAGCTCCGAGAACATTCAGTACTTC.

The rearrangement links TRBV7-9 to TRBJ2-1, with D maybe TRBD1 (5 bases). Germline assignment: CDR1 SEHNR and CDR2 FQNEAQ (reference sequence). This CDR3 is 15 amino acids long. Trimming removed 1 base at V and 5 bases at J, with 12 bases between. The CDR3 DNA sequence: TGTGCCAGCAGCTTAGGGTCAACAGGCCACAATGAGCAGTTCTTC. It is translated as CASSLGSTGHNEQFF.

The rearrangement uses TRBV5-1 and TRBJ2-7; 7 bases match TRBD2. The germline gives CDR1 SGHRS, CDR2 YFSETQ. The ends lost 4 bases at V and 0 bases at J; junction bases unmatched: 7. This CDR3 comprises 15 residues. In nucleotides, the CDR3 is TGCGCCAGCAGCCCCGAGGGCGGGAGCTCCTACGAGCAGTACTTC. Its protein is CASSPEGGSSYEQYF.

This clone was seen a handful of times. V is TRBV23-1 and J is TRBJ2-7; D gene unclear. TRBV23-1 belongs to the ORF category, with a function that is uncertain. Trimming removed 0 bases at V and 4 bases at J, with 10 bases between. There are 14 residues in the CDR3. The CDR3 is CASSQSRCGYEQYF. The CDR3 DNA reads TGCGCCAGCAGTCAATCCCGATGCGGTTACGAGCAGTACTTC.

The count of this clone is one. The chain couples TRBV6-5 to TRBJ1-2; 9 bases are a match to TRBD1. Unmatched junction bases numbered 9, after V lost 6 bases and J lost 7 bases. CDR3 size: 14 residues. Germline CDR1 reads MNHEY; CDR2 reads SVGAGI. The CDR3, as DNA: TGTGCCAGCAGACGACCGGGACAGGGTTCTGGCTACACCTTC. This translates into CASRRPGQGSGYTF.

V and J are TRBV6-1 and TRBJ2-7, with TRBD1 matching 8 bases. CDR3 size: 15 residues. The ends lost 6 bases at V and 2 bases at J; junction bases unmatched: 9. CDR1 is MNHNS, CDR2 SASEGT, per germline. CDR3 protein: CASRPFRGQAYEQYF. Here the CDR3 DNA reads TGTGCCAGCAGGCCCTTTAGGGGACAGGCCTACGAGCAGTACTTC.

The V and J genes are TRBV9 and TRBJ2-3; 14 positions match TRBD2. V dropped 4 bases and J dropped 5; count of bases not matched to a gene: 6. CDR1 is SGDLS and CDR2 is YYNGEE in the germline V gene. The CDR3 consists of 16 residues. The CDR3 nucleotides read TGTGCCAGCAGCCCGCGGACTAGCGGGAGGAGAGATACGCAGTATTTT. Residues: CASSPRTSGRRDTQYF.

The chain employs TRBV2 and TRBJ1-6, with unresolved D. V gave up 8 bases and J gave up 7 bases, with 9 bases separating them. This CDR3 spans 12 amino acids. CDR1 and CDR2 (germline): SNHLY, FYNNEI. CDR3 residues: CASLLRNSPLHF. The CDR3 bases are TGTGCCAGCCTTTTGAGGAATTCACCCCTCCACTTT.

CDR3 region: CASSSSGSTDTQYF. CDR3 DNA sequence: TGTGCCAGCAGCTCTAGCGGGAGCACAGATACGCAGTATTTT. The genes are TRBV7-3 and TRBJ2-3; 8 bases are shared with TRBD2. Trimming took 4 bases from V and 0 from J; bases not matched to a gene: 0. CDR1 and CDR2 from the germline V gene are SGHTA and FQGTGA. The CDR3 is made up of 14 amino acids.

This chain links TRBV29-1 with TRBJ1-2, with D possibly TRBD1 on 6 matching bases. V lost 3 bases and J 0 bases, leaving 11 bases between the germline ends. The germline CDR1 and CDR2 sequences are SQVTM and ANQGSEA. This CDR3 spans 14 amino acids. CDR3 nucleotide sequence: TGCAGCGTTGATATCAGGGGATCTAACTATGGCTACACCTTC. Translated, it gives CSVDIRGSNYGYTF. The full variable domain, in which reference TRBV29-1 and TRBJ1-2 provide the parts outside the CDR3, is SAVISQKPSRDICQRGTSLTIQCQVDSQVTMMFWYRQQPGQSLTLIATANQGSEATYESGFVIDKFPISRPNLTFSTLTVSNMSPEDSSIYLCSVDIRGSNYGYTFGSGTRLTVV.

This rearrangement joins TRBV6-5 to TRBJ1-5, with 7 bases matching TRBD1. Looked up from germline, CDR1 is MNHEY and CDR2 is SVGAGI. Unmatched junction bases numbered 5, after V lost 4 bases and J lost 5 bases. This CDR3 region has 14 residues. In DNA form, the CDR3 reads TGTGCCAGCAGTTTGACAGGGCGCCATCAGCCCCAGCATTTT. Amino acids: CASSLTGRHQPQHF.

V usage is TRBV11-2 and J usage is TRBJ2-5; D is possibly TRBD2 (7 bases). The CDR3 totals 15 residues. V lost 1 base and J 4 bases, leaving 13 bases between the germline ends. Germline CDR1 SGHAT, CDR2 FQNNGV. This chain's CDR3 is CASSLGGGLGETQYF. CDR3 DNA: TGTGCCAGCAGCTTAGGGGGGGGGCTCGGAGAGACCCAGTACTTC.

The rearrangement uses TRBV25-1 and TRBJ1-3; D remains ambiguous. The CDR3 is 15 residues long. Trimming removed 3 bases at V and 3 bases at J, with 12 bases between. The germline CDR1 and CDR2 sequences are MGHDK and SYGVNS. CDR3 region: CASSDFAGDGNTIYF. Here the CDR3 DNA reads TGTGCCAGCAGTGACTTCGCCGGAGATGGAAACACCATATATTTT.

The chain couples TRBV30 to TRBJ1-1; D gene unclear. CDR3 size: 13 residues. Trimming took off 0 bases at V and 7 bases at J, with 12 bases between the two ends. The germline V gene has CDR1 GTSNPN and CDR2 SVGIG (reference sequence). CDR3 coding DNA: TGTGCCTGGAGTGTAAGGGTTGGAGGTGAAGCTTTCTTT. This translates into CAWSVRVGGEAFF.

The V gene is TRBV5-4, the J gene TRBJ2-1; 10 bases match TRBD2. CDR1 SGHNT and CDR2 YYREEE come from the germline V gene (reference sequence). The J segment lost 5 bases and the V segment lost 4 bases, leaving 6 bases of the junction unmatched. The CDR3 extends over 15 amino acids. This CDR3 reads CASSPSGGGDNEQFF. The CDR3 coding sequence is TGTGCCAGCAGCCCCAGCGGGGGGGGCGACAATGAGCAGTTCTTC.